These T cell receptor beta chains were read from a single sample in a study of response to subunit inactivated influenza vaccine. TCRdb passed the RT-PCR reads through MiXCR, listing each CDR3 protein once. The sample has about 610,000 distinct CDR3 sequences; 14% are singletons. Here the sequenced sample was PBMCs from blood, taken about 12 days after vaccination. These receptors all come from a man aged 50 to 59 who received an inactivated influenza vaccine. The conserved cysteine and the conserved F or W are not part of the CDR3 here.

v_call,j_call,cdr3_aa
TRBV10-2,TRBJ1-4,ASSEAGSLGVVGEKLF
TRBV7-8,TRBJ2-7,ASSSEAGQSYEQY
TRBV30,TRBJ1-4,AWSVQLNSEKLF
TRBV29-1,TRBJ2-3,SAPTGVRTDTQY
TRBV7-6,TRBJ2-3,ASSLGLAGESDTQY
TRBV6-2/TRBV6-3,TRBJ1-2,ASNHLDSGYT
TRBV3-1,TRBJ2-1,ASSQELSGGYNEQF
TRBV11-2,TRBJ2-1,ASSLSSTGGQNEQF
TRBV29-1,TRBJ2-5,SVDSAGSGETQY
TRBV2,TRBJ1-5,ASRLGHSNQPQH
TRBV27,TRBJ2-4,ASSLRMSPSLFGNIQY
TRBV6-4,TRBJ2-1,ASSAQGVNEQF
TRBV4-3,TRBJ2-3,ASSQNTGVRDTQY
TRBV3-1,TRBJ2-5,ASSQDGGQETQY